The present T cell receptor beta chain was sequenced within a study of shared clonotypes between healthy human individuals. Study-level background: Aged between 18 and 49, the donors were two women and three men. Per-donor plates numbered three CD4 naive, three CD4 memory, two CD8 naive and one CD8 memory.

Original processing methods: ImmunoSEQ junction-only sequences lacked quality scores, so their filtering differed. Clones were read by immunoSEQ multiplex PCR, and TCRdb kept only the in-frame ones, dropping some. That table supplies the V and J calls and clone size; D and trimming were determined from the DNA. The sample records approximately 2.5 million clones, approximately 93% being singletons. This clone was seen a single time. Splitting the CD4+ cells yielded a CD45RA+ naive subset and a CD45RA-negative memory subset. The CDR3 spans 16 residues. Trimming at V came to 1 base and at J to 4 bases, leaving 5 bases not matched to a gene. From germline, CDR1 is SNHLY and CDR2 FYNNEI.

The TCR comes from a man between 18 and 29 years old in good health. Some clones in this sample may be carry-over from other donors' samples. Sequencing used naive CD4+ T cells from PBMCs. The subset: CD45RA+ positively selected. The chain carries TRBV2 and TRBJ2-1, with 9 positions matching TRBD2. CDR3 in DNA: TGTGCCAGCAGTGAAGGGCGGGAGGGCTGGTACAATGAGCAGTTCTTC. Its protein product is CASSEGREGWYNEQFF.